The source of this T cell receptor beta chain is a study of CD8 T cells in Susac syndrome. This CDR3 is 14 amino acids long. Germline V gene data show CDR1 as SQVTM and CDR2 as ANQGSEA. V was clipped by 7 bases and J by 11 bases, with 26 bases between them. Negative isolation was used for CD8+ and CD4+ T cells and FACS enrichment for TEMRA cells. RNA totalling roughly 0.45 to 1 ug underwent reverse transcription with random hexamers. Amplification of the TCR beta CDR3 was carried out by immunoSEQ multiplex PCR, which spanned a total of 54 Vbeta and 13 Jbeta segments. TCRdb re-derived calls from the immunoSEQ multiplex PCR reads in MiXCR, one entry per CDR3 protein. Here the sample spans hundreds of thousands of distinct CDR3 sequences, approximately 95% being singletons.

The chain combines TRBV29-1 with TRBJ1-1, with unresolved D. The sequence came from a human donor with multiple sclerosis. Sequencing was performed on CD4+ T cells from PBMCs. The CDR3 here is CSASNLGLGPGAFF. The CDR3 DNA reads TGCAGCGCATCGAACCTAGGATTGGGTCCGGGGGCTTTCTTT.